This T cell receptor beta chain stems from a study of T cells in narcolepsy. Unmatched junction bases numbered 23, after V lost 5 bases and J lost 16 bases. Per the germline V gene, CDR1 is SGHTA and CDR2 is FQGNSA. The CDR3 contains 16 residues. Libraries were prepared by immunoSEQ multiplex PCR; TCRdb keeps only in-frame clonotypes and omits some of them. The data contain about 12,000 clones, 90% to 95% of them singletons. Source material: CD45RA- memory CD4+ T cells from PBMCs. The receptor comes from a human donor with narcolepsy. The V gene is TRBV7-2, the J gene TRBJ2-1; 7 bases line up with TRBD2. The CDR3 DNA reads as TGTGCCAGCAGCCGAATGGTGGGGGAGGGCAGGAAGAGTGAATTCTTC. Its protein product is CASSRMVGEGRKSEFF.